A selection of T cell receptor beta chains follows, all from one sample in a study of blood T cell repertoires in COVID-19. Generated by immunoSEQ multiplex PCR, the TCRdb table keeps only in-frame clones and is missing some. This sample has a few hundred thousand clones, with roughly 85% found just once. Sequenced material: peripheral blood. The receptors shown here come from a man aged 45-60 years with active or convalescent COVID-19. The CDR3 runs from the conserved cysteine through the conserved F or W. Each record gives: J gene, D gene, clone size, V gene, CDR3 protein, CDR3 DNA. A D gene is named only where the DNA matches it firmly. The listing skips clone size in some rows; elsewhere it reads once, few, many or a size class.

>TRBJ2-2|TRBD2|-|TRBV15
CATGLAGGRTGELFF
TGTGCCACCGGACTAGCGGGAGGGCGCACCGGGGAGCTGTTTTTT
>TRBJ1-1|TRBD1|-|TRBV6-6
CASSTTRDRGLTEAFF
TGTGCCAGCAGTACAACCCGGGACAGGGGGCTCACTGAAGCTTTCTTT
>TRBJ2-3|TRBD2|-|TRBV5-1
CASSLETGTSASTDTQYF
TGCGCCAGCAGCTTGGAGACCGGGACTAGCGCTAGCACAGATACGCAGTATTTT
>TRBJ2-7|-|once|TRBV30
CAWSTGTLYEQYF
TGTGCCTGGAGTACAGGGACCCTCTACGAGCAGTACTTC
>TRBJ1-1|-|-|TRBV5-6
CASSPRPGVRTTEAFF
TGTGCCAGCAGCCCACGGCCCGGGGTTCGGACCACTGAAGCTTTCTTT
>TRBJ2-5|TRBD1|-|TRBV5-1
CASSPPRTGEETQYF
TGCGCCAGCAGCCCACCTCGGACAGGGGAAGAGACCCAGTACTTC
>TRBJ1-1|-|-|TRBV7-9
CASSDGAANEAFF
TGTGCCAGCAGTGATGGGGCGGCGAACGAAGCTTTCTTT
>TRBJ1-2|-|-|TRBV30
CAWSLDRTYGYTF
TGTGCCTGGAGTTTAGACAGGACCTATGGCTACACCTTC
>TRBJ2-5|-|-|TRBV4-1
CASSRPGGRRETQYF
TGCGCCAGCAGCCGTCCAGGAGGAAGGCGGGAGACCCAGTACTTC
>TRBJ2-1|TRBD1|-|TRBV5-6
CASSLHGTGISEQFF
TGTGCCAGCAGCTTGCACGGGACAGGGATCAGTGAGCAGTTCTTC
>TRBJ2-3|TRBD2|-|TRBV5-1
CASSLGLAGSTDTQYF
TGCGCCAGCAGCTTGGGACTAGCGGGAAGCACAGATACGCAGTATTTT
>TRBJ2-7|-|-|TRBV4-2
CASSLEAGSSPYEQYF
TGTGCCAGCAGCCTCGAAGCCGGGAGTTCCCCCTACGAGCAGTACTTC
>TRBJ1-2|TRBD1|once|TRBV7-8
CASSLTPGTGSFGYTF
TGTGCCAGCAGCTTAACCCCCGGGACAGGGTCATTTGGCTACACCTTC
>TRBJ2-1|TRBD2|once|TRBV30
CAWSPPVTGGKFHNEQFF
TGTGCCTGGAGCCCCCCGGTCACGGGAGGAAAGTTTCACAATGAGCAGTTCTTC
>TRBJ2-5|-|-|TRBV6-5
CASSKDRKTQYF
TGTGCCAGCAGTAAGGACAGAAAGACCCAGTACTTC
>TRBJ1-2|TRBD1|-|TRBV7-9
CASSLEGTGDYYGYTF
TGTGCCAGCAGCTTAGAGGGAACAGGGGACTACTATGGCTACACCTTC
>TRBJ1-4|-|-|TRBV7-8
CASSLEGEKLFF
TGTGCCAGCAGCCTCGAGGGAGAAAAACTGTTTTTT
>TRBJ2-7|-|-|TRBV7-6
CASSPRLRDEQYF
TGTGCCAGCAGCCCCCGCTTAAGAGACGAGCAGTACTTC
>TRBJ1-1|-|-|TRBV9
CASSVVLGTSRAEAFF
TGTGCCAGCAGCGTAGTGTTGGGGACTTCGAGGGCTGAAGCTTTCTTT
>TRBJ2-5|TRBD1|-|TRBV5-6
CASSSAGTGGQNF
TGTGCCAGCAGCTCGGCCGGGACAGGGGGTCAAAACTTC
>TRBJ2-2|-|-|TRBV10-3
CAIRQADTGELFF
TGTGCCATCAGACAGGCTGACACCGGGGAGCTGTTTTTT
>TRBJ1-1|-|-|TRBV7-9
CASSWWGVGRSTEAFF
TGTGCCAGCAGCTGGTGGGGGGTCGGGCGATCCACTGAAGCTTTCTTT
>TRBJ1-3|TRBD1|-|TRBV2
CASRSGTASGNTIYF
TGTGCCAGCAGATCCGGGACAGCCTCTGGAAACACCATATATTTT
>TRBJ2-5|-|-|TRBV24-1
CATSDSQETQYF
TGTGCCACCAGTGACTCCCAAGAGACCCAGTACTTC
>TRBJ2-2|TRBD2|-|TRBV9
CASSVGARREGRNTGELFF
TGTGCCAGCAGCGTAGGGGCTCGGCGGGAGGGGAGGAACACCGGGGAGCTGTTTTTT
>TRBJ2-7|-|-|TRBV10-2
CATSPGYEQYF
TGCGCCACCTCCCCGGGTTACGAGCAGTACTTC
>TRBJ1-2|-|few|TRBV2
CASSERPGGAAGYTF
TGTGCCAGCAGTGAAAGGCCCGGGGGGGCGGCTGGCTACACCTTC
>TRBJ1-1|-|-|TRBV6-2/TRBV6-3
CASSYLPGSGVNTEAFF
TGTGCCAGCAGTTACCTCCCAGGGTCAGGGGTGAACACTGAAGCTTTCTTT
>TRBJ2-1|-|-|TRBV9
CASSEGRKTYNEQFF
TGTGCCAGCAGCGAGGGGCGGAAGACCTACAATGAGCAGTTCTTC
>TRBJ2-1|-|-|TRBV2
CASRPGRGNDIRGEQFF
TGTGCCAGCAGGCCGGGCCGCGGGAACGATATTCGGGGTGAGCAGTTCTTC
>TRBJ2-2|-|-|TRBV5-4
CASSSKQGATGELFF
TGTGCCAGCAGCTCCAAACAGGGAGCCACCGGGGAGCTGTTTTTT
>TRBJ1-1|-|-|TRBV27
CASSLLPGSNTEAFF
TGTGCCAGCAGTTTACTTCCAGGGTCGAACACTGAAGCTTTCTTT
>TRBJ1-2|-|once|TRBV18
CASSPGGDGYTF
TGTGCCAGCTCACCAGGCGGGGATGGCTACACCTTC
>TRBJ2-7|-|-|TRBV3-1/TRBV3-2
CASSGASYEQYF
TGTGCCAGCAGCGGGGCCTCCTACGAGCAGTACTTC
>TRBJ1-1|TRBD1|-|TRBV28
CASSPRDRGRNTEAFF
TGTGCCAGCAGCCCAAGGGACAGGGGGCGGAACACTGAAGCTTTCTTT
>TRBJ1-1|-|few|TRBV19
CASSLGGNTEAFF
TGTGCCAGTAGCCTAGGGGGGAACACTGAAGCTTTCTTT
>TRBJ1-5|TRBD1|-|TRBV28
CASTIPGTGNNQPQHF
TGTGCCAGCACTATTCCCGGGACAGGGAACAATCAGCCCCAGCATTTT
>TRBJ1-1|-|-|TRBV12-3/TRBV12-4
CASRRVLSEAFF
TGTGCCAGCAGGAGGGTTTTGTCTGAAGCTTTCTTT
>TRBJ2-6|-|-|TRBV6-6
CASSGGANVLTF
TGTGCCAGCTCGGGTGGGGCCAACGTCCTGACTTTC
>TRBJ1-3|-|-|TRBV9
CASSAPGPLSGNTIYF
TGTGCCAGCAGCGCGCCTGGGCCACTCTCTGGAAACACCATATATTTT
>TRBJ2-7|-|-|TRBV27
CASSLTLGDNIYEQYF
TGTGCCAGCAGTTTAACTTTAGGGGACAACATTTACGAGCAGTACTTC
>TRBJ2-1|TRBD2|-|TRBV9
CASSVGEGLAGGRYNEQFF
TGTGCCAGCAGCGTAGGAGAAGGACTAGCGGGAGGGCGATACAATGAGCAGTTCTTC